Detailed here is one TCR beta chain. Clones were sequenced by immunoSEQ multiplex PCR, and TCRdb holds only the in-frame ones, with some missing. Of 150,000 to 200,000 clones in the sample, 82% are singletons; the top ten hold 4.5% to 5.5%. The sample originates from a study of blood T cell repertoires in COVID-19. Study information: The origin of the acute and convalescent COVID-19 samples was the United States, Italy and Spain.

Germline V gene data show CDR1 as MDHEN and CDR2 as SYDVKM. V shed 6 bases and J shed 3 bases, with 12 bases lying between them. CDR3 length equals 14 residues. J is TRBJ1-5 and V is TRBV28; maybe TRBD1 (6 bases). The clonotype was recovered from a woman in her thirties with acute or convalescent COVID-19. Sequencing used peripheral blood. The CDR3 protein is CASSRDRINQPQHF. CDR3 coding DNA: TGTGCCAGCAGCCGCGACAGGATCAATCAGCCCCAGCATTTT. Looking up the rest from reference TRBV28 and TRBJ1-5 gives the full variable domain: DVKVTQSSRYLVKRTGEKVFLECVQDMDHENMFWYRQDPGLGLRLIYFSYDVKMKEKGDIPEGYSVSREKKERFSLILESASTNQTSMYLCASSRDRINQPQHFGDGTRLSIL.